The TCR beta chain described here comes from a study of blood T cell repertoires in COVID-19. J was trimmed by 10 bases and V by 5 bases; bases with no gene match: 16. Germline CDR1 SQVTM, CDR2 ANQGSEA. The CDR3 has 15 amino acids. Profiled with immunoSEQ multiplex PCR; TCRdb holds only in-frame clones, not every one. The sample shows about 230,000 clones, 84% of them seen only once. The receptor was derived from a man aged 40-55 years who had recovered from COVID-19. V usage is TRBV29-1 and J usage is TRBJ2-3; 9 bases are a match to TRBD2. Sequences were obtained from peripheral blood. CDR3 amino acids: CSVPGVLAGGNAQYF. CDR3 nucleotide sequence: TGCAGCGTTCCTGGAGTACTAGCGGGCGGCAATGCGCAGTATTTT.